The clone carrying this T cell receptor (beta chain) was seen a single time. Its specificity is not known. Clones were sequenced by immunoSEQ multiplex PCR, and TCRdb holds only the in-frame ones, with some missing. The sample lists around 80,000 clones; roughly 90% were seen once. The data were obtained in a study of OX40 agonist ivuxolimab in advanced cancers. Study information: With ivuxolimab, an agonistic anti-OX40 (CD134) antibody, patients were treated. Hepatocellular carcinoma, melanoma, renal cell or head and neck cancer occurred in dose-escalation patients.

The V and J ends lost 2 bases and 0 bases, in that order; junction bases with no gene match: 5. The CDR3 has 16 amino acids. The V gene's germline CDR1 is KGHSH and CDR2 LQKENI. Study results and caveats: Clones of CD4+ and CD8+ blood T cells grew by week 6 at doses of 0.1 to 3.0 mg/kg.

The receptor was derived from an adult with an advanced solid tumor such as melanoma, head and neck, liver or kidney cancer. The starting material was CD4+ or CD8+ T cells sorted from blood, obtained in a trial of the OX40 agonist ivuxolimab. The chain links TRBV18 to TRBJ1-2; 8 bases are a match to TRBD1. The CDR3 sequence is CASSPRQGPSNYGYTF. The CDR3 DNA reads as TGTGCCAGCTCACCAAGACAGGGGCCTTCTAACTATGGCTACACCTTC.